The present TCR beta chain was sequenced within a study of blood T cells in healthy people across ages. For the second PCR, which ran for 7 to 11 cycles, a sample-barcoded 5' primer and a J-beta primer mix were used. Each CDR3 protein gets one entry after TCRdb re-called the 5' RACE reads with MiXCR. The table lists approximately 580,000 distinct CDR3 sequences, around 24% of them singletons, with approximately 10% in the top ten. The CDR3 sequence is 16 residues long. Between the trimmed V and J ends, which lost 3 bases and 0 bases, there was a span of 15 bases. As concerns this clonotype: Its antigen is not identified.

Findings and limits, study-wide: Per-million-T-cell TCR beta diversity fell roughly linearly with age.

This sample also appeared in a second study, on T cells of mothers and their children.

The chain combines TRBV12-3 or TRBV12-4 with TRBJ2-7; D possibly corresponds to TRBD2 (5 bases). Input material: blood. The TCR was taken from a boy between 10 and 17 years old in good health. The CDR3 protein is CASSFLARKCSYEQYF. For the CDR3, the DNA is TGTGCCAGCAGTTTTTTAGCGAGGAAATGCTCCTACGAGCAGTACTTC.